The 32 T cell receptor beta chains presented below share a single source sample, sequenced in a study of T-cell memory formation after mild COVID-19. TCRdb reanalysed the 5' RACE reads using MiXCR and keeps one entry per CDR3 protein. The top ten hold 13% to 15% of the sample, which has about 140,000 distinct CDR3 sequences, more than 14% seen once. Sequenced material: PBMCs or a T cell subset sorted from them (not recorded which). The receptors come from an adult woman who had mild COVID-19 (a few samples of this study predate the infection). Cell type and time point are not known.

This clonotype was observed a few times. V gene TRBV20-1 combines with J gene TRBJ1-5; possibly TRBD1 for D (5 bases). Germline-derived CDR1 and CDR2 are DFQATT and SNEGSKA (reference sequence). The CDR3 is made up of 14 amino acids. V was trimmed by 3 bases and J by 4 bases, leaving 13 bases between them. CDR3 coding DNA: TGCAGTGCTAGCCGGGGACCCCCGAATCAGCCCCAGCATTTT. Amino acids: CSASRGPPNQPQHF.

V is TRBV30 and J is TRBJ2-1, with 8 nucleotides matching TRBD2. The germline CDR1 and CDR2 sequences are GTSNPN and SVGIG (reference sequence). The CDR3 covers 13 residues. V lost 4 bases, J lost 6 bases, and 5 bases stayed unmatched. CDR3 coding DNA: TGTGCCTGGACAGTCGGGAGGGCCAATGAGCAGTTCTTC. Its protein product is CAWTVGRANEQFF.

This clonotype was seen a handful of times. V and J are TRBV20-1 and TRBJ2-5; possibly TRBD2 for D (6 bases). This CDR3 contains 15 residues. The germline V gene encodes CDR1 DFQATT and CDR2 SNEGSKA (reference sequence). Trimming stripped 0 bases from V and 5 bases from J, with 16 bases between. The CDR3 nucleotides are TGCAGTGCTAGAGATGGGAGCATAGGGAGGGAGACCCAGTACTTC. Translation: CSARDGSIGRETQYF.

The V and J genes are TRBV5-1 and TRBJ2-7; 8 positions agree with TRBD1. V gave up 4 bases and J gave up 2 bases; unmatched junction bases: 5. The germline CDR1 and CDR2 sequences are SGHRS and YFSETQ. The CDR3 runs to 14 residues. CDR3 sequence reads: CASSQGAPAYEQYF. The DNA for the CDR3 is TGCGCCAGCAGCCAGGGGGCGCCGGCCTACGAGCAGTACTTC.

This clonotype has a handful of counts. The chain joins TRBV5-6 to TRBJ2-7, with D perhaps TRBD2 (5 bases). This CDR3 has 14 amino acids. Per the germline V gene, CDR1 is SGHDT and CDR2 is YYEEEE. Trimming cost V 4 bases and J 7 bases, with 18 bases left between them. Here the CDR3 DNA reads TGTGCCAGCAGCAGTGTCGGGATTTCTGGTGAGCAGTACTTC. Protein product: CASSSVGISGEQYF.

Here the CDR3 reads CASSVGLLADTQYF. CDR3 bases: TGTGCCAGCAGCGTAGGACTATTGGCAGATACGCAGTATTTT. The chain links TRBV9 to TRBJ2-3; D is perhaps TRBD2 (5 bases). Trimming took off 0 bases at V and 4 bases at J, with 9 bases between the two ends. Germline V gives CDR1 SGDLS, CDR2 YYNGEE. The length of the CDR3 is 14 residues.

The chain uses TRBV6-5 and TRBJ1-2; 10 positions match TRBD1. With V trimmed by 10 bases and J by 5 bases, 7 bases remained unmatched. CDR3 length: 13 residues. Per germline, CDR1 MNHEY and CDR2 SVGAGI. In DNA form, the CDR3 reads TGTGCCACCCGACAGGGGGCGGGTTATGGCTACACCTTC. Translating it yields CATRQGAGYGYTF.

The chain recombines TRBV15 with TRBJ1-3, with unresolved D. CDR1 and CDR2 (germline): LNHNV, YYDKDF (reference sequence). The V end was cut by 0 bases, the J end by 2 bases, with 11 bases between. This CDR3 has 16 amino acids. The CDR3 loop is CATSRDRTRTGNTIYF. DNA for the CDR3: TGTGCCACCAGCAGAGATAGGACCAGAACTGGAAACACCATATATTTT.

This clonotype is judged medium-sized. The chain employs TRBV6-2 or TRBV6-3 and TRBJ2-3; D is tentatively TRBD1 or TRBD2 (5 bases each). The CDR3 consists of 18 residues. V was trimmed by 0 bases and J by 5 bases, leaving 21 bases between them. Per the germline V gene, CDR1 is MNHEY and CDR2 is SVGEGT. The CDR3 loop reads CASSYSYRDPRTGDTQYF. CDR3 sequence (DNA): TGTGCCAGCAGTTACTCGTACCGGGACCCCCGTACCGGAGATACGCAGTATTTT.

The sample holds a few counts of this clonotype. V is TRBV6-2 or TRBV6-3 and J is TRBJ2-7; tentatively, D is TRBD1 (5 bases). The CDR3 runs 14 residues. Trimming took 0 bases from V and 4 from J, leaving 10 bases between them. Germline CDR1 is MNHEY and CDR2 is SVGEGT. The CDR3 is CASSYSSGYYEQYF. CDR3 DNA sequence: TGTGCCAGCAGTTACTCATCAGGGTATTACGAGCAGTACTTC.

This clonotype was seen only a few times. The chain carries TRBV7-6 and TRBJ2-7; maybe TRBD1 (6 bases). Trimming took off 4 bases at V and 4 bases at J, with 17 bases between the two ends. There are 15 residues in the CDR3. In germline, CDR1 is SGHVS, CDR2 FNYEAQ. The CDR3 DNA follows: TGTGCCAGCAGCTCCCCCGCGATGGGGGCGTACGAGCAGTACTTC. This sequence encodes CASSSPAMGAYEQYF.

This chain uses TRBV6-5 with TRBJ1-1; D ambiguous. CDR3 length: 15 residues. Trimming left V 0 bases short and J 12 bases short, with 20 bases between. The germline gives CDR1 MNHEY, CDR2 SVGAGI. CDR3 DNA sequence: TGTGCCAGCAGTTACTCGAGATCTGGTATTGGGAGGACTTTCTTT. Translated, it gives CASSYSRSGIGRTFF.

Remarks on this clonotype: Germline and junction disagree at one end, which may indicate a read error. The chain carries TRBV7-7 and TRBJ2-3; 10 bases align to TRBD1. CDR3 length: 15 amino acids. The V gene's germline CDR1 is SSHAT and CDR2 FNYEAQ (reference sequence). CDR3 coding DNA: TGTGCTAGCAGCTTGGGACAGGGGCGCCGGGATACGCAGTATTTT. As protein: CASSLGQGRRDTQYF.

This clonotype has only a few counts. The chain employs TRBV5-1 and TRBJ2-5; 8 bases map to TRBD1. Germline loops: CDR1 SGHRS, CDR2 YFSETQ. CDR3 length: 15 amino acids. The V segment lost 1 base and the J segment 3 bases; nucleotides outside the gene matches: 5. The DNA of the CDR3 is TGCGCCAGCAGCTTGCTGGGGGGACAGGAAGAGACCCAGTACTTC. It yields the protein CASSLLGGQEETQYF.

The chain recombines TRBV19 with TRBJ1-3; 9 nucleotides line up with TRBD1. The germline CDR1 and CDR2 sequences are LNHDA and SQIVND (reference sequence). After removal of 7 bases from V and 2 bases from J, the junction contained 15 bases not matched to a gene. This CDR3 region has 18 residues. In DNA, the CDR3 is TGTGCCAGTAACCAGATCGTCGGGACAGGGATTGCTGGAAACACCATATATTTT. Translation: CASNQIVGTGIAGNTIYF.

This chain links TRBV19 with TRBJ2-7, with 7 bases that match TRBD1. Losses at the gene ends were 10 bases for V and 4 bases for J; bases not matched to a gene: 10. CDR3 length: 13 amino acids. Germline lookup yields CDR1 LNHDA and CDR2 SQIVND (reference sequence). The CDR3, as DNA: TGTGCCAATTCCCCGACAGGGCCGTACGAGCAGTACTTC. Amino acid sequence: CANSPTGPYEQYF.

V and J are TRBV5-1 and TRBJ2-7; D is uncertain. The ends were cut back, 4 bases at V and 3 bases at J, with 17 bases in the middle. The CDR3 has 15 amino acids. The V gene's germline CDR1 is SGHRS and CDR2 YFSETQ. CDR3 region: CASSGLYLTNYEQYF. The CDR3 nucleotides are TGCGCCAGCAGCGGGCTCTATTTAACAAACTACGAGCAGTACTTC. The full variable domain, its missing parts supplied by reference TRBV5-1 and TRBJ2-7, is KAGVTQTPRYLIKTRGQQVTLSCSPISGHRSVSWYQQTPGQGLQFLFEYFSETQRNKGNFPGRFSGRQFSNSRSEMNVSTLELGDSALYLCASSGLYLTNYEQYFGPGTRLTVT.

This rearrangement joins TRBV7-2 to TRBJ1-6, with a tentative D call TRBD1 (6 bases). The V gene lost 4 bases and the J gene lost 6 bases, with 13 bases spanning the gap. The CDR3 totals 15 residues. The V gene's germline CDR1 is SGHTA and CDR2 FQGNSA. The CDR3 bases are TGTGCCAGCAGCTCCCGGACAGACTTTAATTCACCCCTCCACTTT. It encodes CASSSRTDFNSPLHF.

This clonotype was picked up a small number of times. The rearrangement uses TRBV6-5 and TRBJ1-1; TRBD1 might be the D (5 bases). From germline, CDR1 is MNHEY and CDR2 SVGAGI. V was clipped by 6 bases and J by 0 bases, with 8 bases between them. The CDR3 spans 13 residues. The CDR3 DNA sequence: TGTGCCAGCAGCCGACAGCTGAACACTGAAGCTTTCTTT. Protein product: CASSRQLNTEAFF.

The rearrangement uses TRBV9 and TRBJ2-7; D may match TRBD1 or TRBD2 (5 bases each). Trimming shortened V by 4 bases and J by 5 bases, and 16 bases separated the two germline ends. The CDR3 is 14 residues long. The germline V gene has CDR1 SGDLS and CDR2 YYNGEE. The CDR3: CASSYRPRDDEQYF. The CDR3 DNA sequence: TGTGCCAGCAGCTACCGGCCGAGGGACGACGAGCAGTACTTC. Looking up the rest from reference TRBV9 and TRBJ2-7 gives the full variable domain: DSGVTQTPKHLITATGQRVTLRCSPRSGDLSVYWYQQSLDQGLQFLIQYYNGEERAKGNILERFSAQQFPDLHSELNLSSLELGDSALYFCASSYRPRDDEQYFGPGTRLTVT.

This clonotype was recorded a few times. The V call is TRBV7-9, the J call TRBJ2-5, with D perhaps TRBD2 (6 bases). The V gene lost 3 bases and the J gene lost 5 bases, with 16 bases spanning the gap. CDR1 and CDR2 (germline): SEHNR, FQNEAQ (reference sequence). The CDR3 covers 15 residues. The CDR3: CASSLSSSARETQYF. In DNA, the CDR3 is TGTGCCAGCAGCTTGAGCTCTAGCGCCCGTGAGACCCAGTACTTC. Drawing the rest from reference TRBV7-9 and TRBJ2-5, the complete variable domain is DTGVSQNPRHKITKRGQNVTFRCDPISEHNRLYWYRQTLGQGPEFLTYFQNEAQLEKSRLLSDRFSAERPKGSFSTLEIQRTEQGDSAMYLCASSLSSSARETQYFGPGTRLLVL.

This clonotype was detected only a few times. The V gene is TRBV9, the J gene TRBJ2-2; TRBD1 matches at 10 bases. This CDR3 is built from 18 residues. The V and J ends lost 3 bases and 4 bases, in that order; junction bases with no gene match: 12. Germline CDR1 SGDLS, CDR2 YYNGEE. The CDR3, as DNA: TGTGCCAGCAGCGGAGAGTGGCAGGACAGGGGGGGCACCGGGGAGCTGTTTTTT. Translated: CASSGEWQDRGGTGELFF.

The chain uses TRBV5-1 and TRBJ2-7; a weak D match, TRBD2 (5 bases). The V gene lost 3 bases and the J gene lost 3 bases, with 13 bases spanning the gap. CDR1 is SGHRS, CDR2 YFSETQ, per germline. This CDR3 has 14 residues. CDR3 sequence (DNA): TGCGCCAGCAGCTCCGCGGGTTTCAGCTACGAGCAGTACTTC. Translating gives CASSSAGFSYEQYF.

The chain recombines TRBV10-3 with TRBJ1-2; a possible D gene is TRBD1 (5 bases). V dropped 7 bases and J dropped 6 bases, with 18 bases sitting between them. CDR1 is ENHRY and CDR2 is SYGVKD in the germline V gene. The CDR3 length is 14 residues. CDR3 in amino acids: CAIMPWGGVDGYTF. The CDR3 nucleotides are TGTGCCATCATGCCATGGGGCGGTGTCGATGGCTACACCTTC.

The genes are TRBV5-1 and TRBJ2-3, with D maybe TRBD2 (5 bases). Between the trimmed V and J ends, which lost 3 bases and 4 bases, there was a span of 9 bases. The germline CDR1 and CDR2 sequences are SGHRS and YFSETQ. This CDR3 is 13 amino acids long. CDR3 amino acids: CASSSPGADTQYF. The CDR3 bases are TGCGCCAGCAGCTCCCCCGGGGCAGATACGCAGTATTTT.

The chain is built from TRBV27 and TRBJ2-7; possible D gene TRBD1, 5 bases. Germline CDR1 and CDR2: MNHEY and SMNVEV (reference sequence). The germline V and J ends were trimmed by 3 bases and 5 bases, with 14 bases remaining between them. The CDR3 is 14 residues long. CDR3 sequence reads: CASSFVGPRDEQYF. The CDR3 DNA reads as TGTGCCAGCAGTTTTGTGGGGCCCAGGGACGAGCAGTACTTC.

This clonotype was counted a few times. This chain uses TRBV4-2 with TRBJ2-1; TRBD2 agrees at 11 bases. The CDR3 sequence is 16 residues long. V shed 1 base, J shed 6 bases, and the junction held 5 bases outside the gene matches. Per germline, CDR1 LGHNA and CDR2 YNFKEQ. The CDR3 bases are TGTGCCAGCAGCCAAGGTAGCGGGGGGGCCCTCAATGAGCAGTTCTTC. The encoded protein is CASSQGSGGALNEQFF.

The chain has TRBV27 and TRBJ1-1; TRBD1 is a possible D gene (6 bases). The CDR3 spans 14 residues. Deletions cut 6 bases from V and 1 base from J, with 12 bases between. Germline lookup yields CDR1 MNHEY and CDR2 SMNVEV (reference sequence). The CDR3 DNA follows: TGTGCCAGCAGGAAGAGGGGGGGGAACACTGAAGCTTTCTTT. It is translated as CASRKRGGNTEAFF.

This clonotype was counted a few times. V usage is TRBV13 and J usage is TRBJ2-7; 10 positions match TRBD1. The CDR3 spans 16 residues. Per germline, CDR1 PRHDT and CDR2 FYEKMQ (reference sequence). The V segment lost 5 bases and the J segment 2 bases; nucleotides outside the gene matches: 9. CDR3 nucleotide sequence: TGTGCCAGCAGCACGGCGGGGACAGGGGCCCCCTACGAGCAGTACTTC. This translates into CASSTAGTGAPYEQYF.

The chain joins TRBV19 to TRBJ2-5, with 13 bases aligning to TRBD2. There are 16 residues in the CDR3. Trimming took 7 bases from V and 1 from J; bases not matched to a gene: 6. Germline V CDR1 and CDR2: LNHDA, SQIVND (reference sequence). The CDR3 is CASTSGTSGAQETQYF. The CDR3 nucleotides are TGTGCCAGTACCTCGGGGACTAGCGGGGCCCAAGAGACCCAGTACTTC.

This chain connects TRBV20-1 to TRBJ2-1; 10 bases fit TRBD2. This CDR3 spans 18 amino acids. Trimming cost V 3 bases and J 0 bases; bases outside gene matches: 11. CDR1 is DFQATT and CDR2 is SNEGSKA in the germline V gene (reference sequence). The CDR3 region has the DNA TGCAGTGCTAGGGGAGGTACTAGCGGGACCAGCTCCTACAATGAGCAGTTCTTC. Its translation: CSARGGTSGTSSYNEQFF.

This clonotype was observed a handful of times. The chain employs TRBV15 and TRBJ1-3; D may be TRBD1 (6 bases). In germline, CDR1 is LNHNV, CDR2 YYDKDF (reference sequence). The CDR3 is 17 amino acids. V lost 0 bases, J lost 0 bases, and 12 bases lay in between. The CDR3 loop is CATSRERTAFSGNTIYF. Written as DNA, the CDR3 is TGTGCCACCAGCAGAGAAAGGACAGCGTTCTCTGGAAACACCATATATTTT. The full variable domain, its missing parts supplied by reference TRBV15 and TRBJ1-3, is DAMVIQNPRYQVTQFGKPVTLSCSQTLNHNVMYWYQQKSSQAPKLLFHYYDKDFNNEADTPDNFQSRRPNTSFCFLDIRSPGLGDTAMYLCATSRERTAFSGNTIYFGEGSWLTVV.